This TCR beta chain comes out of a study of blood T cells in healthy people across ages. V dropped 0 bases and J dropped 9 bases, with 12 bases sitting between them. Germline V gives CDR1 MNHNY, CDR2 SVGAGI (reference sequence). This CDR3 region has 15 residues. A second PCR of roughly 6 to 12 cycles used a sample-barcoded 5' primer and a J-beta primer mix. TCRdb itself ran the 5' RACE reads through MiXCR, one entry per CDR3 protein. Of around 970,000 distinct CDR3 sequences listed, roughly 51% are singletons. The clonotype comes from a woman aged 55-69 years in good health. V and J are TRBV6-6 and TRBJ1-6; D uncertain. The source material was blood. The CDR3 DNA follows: TGTGCCAGCAGTTACTCACACAGTCAAGGTTCACCCCTCCACTTT. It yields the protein CASSYSHSQGSPLHF.